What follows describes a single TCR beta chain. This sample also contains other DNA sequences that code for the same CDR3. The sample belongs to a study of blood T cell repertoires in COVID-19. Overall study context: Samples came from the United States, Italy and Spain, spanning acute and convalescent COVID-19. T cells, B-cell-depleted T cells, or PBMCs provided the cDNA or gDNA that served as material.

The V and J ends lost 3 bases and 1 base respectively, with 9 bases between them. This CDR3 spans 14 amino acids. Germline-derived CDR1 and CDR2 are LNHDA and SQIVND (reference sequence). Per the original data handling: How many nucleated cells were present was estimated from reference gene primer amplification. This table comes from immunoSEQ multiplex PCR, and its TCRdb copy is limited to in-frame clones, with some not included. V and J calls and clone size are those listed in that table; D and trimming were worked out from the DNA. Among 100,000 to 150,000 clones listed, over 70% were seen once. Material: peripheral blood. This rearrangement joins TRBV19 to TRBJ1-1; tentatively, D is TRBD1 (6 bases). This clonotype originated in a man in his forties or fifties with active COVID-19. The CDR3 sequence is CASSIGQKNTEAFF. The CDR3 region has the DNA TGTGCCAGTAGTATTGGACAGAAGAACACTGAAGCTTTCTTT.